This is a list of T cell receptor beta chains from one sample in a study of shared clonotypes between healthy human individuals. Sequenced by immunoSEQ multiplex PCR; TCRdb stores in-frame clones only, minus some. Of some 1,100,000 clones in the sample, 70% to 80% were seen once. The sample was memory CD4+ T cells from PBMCs. These receptor sequences come from a man younger than 35 in good health. Some clones in this sample may be carry-over from other donors' samples. The CDR3 runs from the conserved cysteine through the conserved F or W. The D gene is left open where the match is weak. The listing skips clone size in some rows; elsewhere it reads once, few, many or a size class.

v_call: TRBV10-3
j_call: TRBJ2-7
d_call: NA
clone_size: NA
cdr3_aa: CATSGGAGEQYF
cdr3_nt: TGTGCCACATCGGGCGGGGCGGGCGAGCAGTACTTC

v_call: TRBV28
j_call: TRBJ1-5
d_call: NA
clone_size: NA
cdr3_aa: CASSLSLDPSNQPQHF
cdr3_nt: TGTGCCAGCAGTTTATCTCTGGACCCCAGCAATCAGCCCCAGCATTTT

v_call: TRBV5-8
j_call: TRBJ1-2
d_call: NA
clone_size: NA
cdr3_aa: CASTQTWGGGYTF
cdr3_nt: TGTGCCAGCACCCAAACCTGGGGTGGAGGCTACACCTTC

v_call: TRBV19
j_call: TRBJ1-1
d_call: NA
clone_size: NA
cdr3_aa: CASSGTFSRTEAFF
cdr3_nt: TGTGCCAGTAGTGGGACTTTTTCACGGACTGAAGCTTTCTTT

v_call: TRBV6-1
j_call: TRBJ2-7
d_call: TRBD2
clone_size: NA
cdr3_aa: CASASGPKYEQYF
cdr3_nt: TGTGCCAGCGCTAGCGGTCCCAAGTACGAGCAGTACTTC

v_call: TRBV6-5
j_call: TRBJ2-5
d_call: NA
clone_size: NA
cdr3_aa: CASSRKVDETQYF
cdr3_nt: TGTGCCAGCAGCCGCAAGGTTGATGAGACCCAGTACTTC

v_call: TRBV6-1
j_call: TRBJ2-7
d_call: NA
clone_size: NA
cdr3_aa: CASSVQISSYEQYF
cdr3_nt: TGTGCCAGCAGTGTACAGATTAGCTCCTACGAGCAGTACTTC

v_call: TRBV27
j_call: TRBJ1-5
d_call: TRBD1
clone_size: NA
cdr3_aa: CASSLSGGPWGPQHF
cdr3_nt: TGTGCCAGCAGTTTATCAGGGGGCCCCTGGGGACCCCAGCATTTT

v_call: TRBV19
j_call: TRBJ1-5
d_call: NA
clone_size: few
cdr3_aa: CASSIVDGYNQPQHF
cdr3_nt: TGTGCCAGTAGTATAGTCGACGGATACAATCAGCCCCAGCATTTT

v_call: TRBV6-1
j_call: TRBJ2-2
d_call: TRBD1
clone_size: NA
cdr3_aa: CASSLRTGDTGELFF
cdr3_nt: TGTGCCAGCAGTTTACGGACAGGAGACACCGGGGAGCTGTTTTTT

v_call: TRBV4-2
j_call: TRBJ2-5
d_call: TRBD2
clone_size: NA
cdr3_aa: CASSQETSGRGETQYF
cdr3_nt: TGTGCCAGCAGCCAAGAGACTAGCGGGAGGGGGGAGACCCAGTACTTC

v_call: TRBV15
j_call: TRBJ2-3
d_call: TRBD2
clone_size: NA
cdr3_aa: CATGTRERTDTQYF
cdr3_nt: TGTGCCACCGGGACTAGGGAAAGGACAGATACGCAGTATTTT

v_call: TRBV4-2
j_call: TRBJ2-5
d_call: NA
clone_size: once
cdr3_aa: CASSQDLNSQTTQYF
cdr3_nt: TGTGCCAGCAGCCAAGACTTAAATTCCCAGACTACCCAGTACTTC

v_call: TRBV28
j_call: TRBJ2-7
d_call: TRBD1
clone_size: NA
cdr3_aa: CASSLRQGAKYF
cdr3_nt: TGTGCCAGCAGTTTACGACAGGGGGCAAAGTACTTC

v_call: TRBV7-2
j_call: TRBJ2-3
d_call: TRBD1
clone_size: NA
cdr3_aa: CASSSIGQGASTDTQYF
cdr3_nt: TGTGCCAGCAGCTCCATCGGTCAGGGGGCTTCGACAGATACGCAGTATTTT

v_call: TRBV5-6
j_call: TRBJ1-1
d_call: TRBD1
clone_size: NA
cdr3_aa: CASSDTGGFTEAFF
cdr3_nt: TGTGCCAGCAGCGACACAGGGGGGTTCACTGAAGCTTTCTTT

v_call: TRBV2
j_call: TRBJ2-7
d_call: NA
clone_size: NA
cdr3_aa: CASSDRANEQYF
cdr3_nt: TGTGCCAGCAGTGACCGGGCCAACGAGCAGTACTTC

v_call: TRBV2
j_call: TRBJ2-7
d_call: TRBD1
clone_size: few
cdr3_aa: CATLGTGGEKQYF
cdr3_nt: TGTGCCACCCTGGGCACAGGGGGAGAGAAGCAGTACTTC

v_call: TRBV7-2
j_call: TRBJ1-1
d_call: TRBD1
clone_size: NA
cdr3_aa: CASSGQGYGTEAFF
cdr3_nt: TGTGCCAGCAGCGGACAGGGATATGGCACTGAAGCTTTCTTT

v_call: TRBV5-1
j_call: TRBJ1-2
d_call: NA
clone_size: few
cdr3_aa: CASSPDGDYGYTF
cdr3_nt: TGCGCCAGCAGCCCGGACGGAGACTATGGCTACACCTTC

v_call: TRBV29-1
j_call: TRBJ1-1
d_call: NA
clone_size: few
cdr3_aa: CSVSRNLNAEAFF
cdr3_nt: TGCAGCGTAAGTCGGAACCTCAACGCTGAAGCTTTCTTT

v_call: TRBV28
j_call: TRBJ2-7
d_call: TRBD1
clone_size: NA
cdr3_aa: CASSKWDRGTYEQYF
cdr3_nt: TGTGCCAGCAGTAAATGGGACAGGGGGACTTACGAGCAGTACTTC

v_call: TRBV30
j_call: TRBJ1-2
d_call: NA
clone_size: once
cdr3_aa: CAWRERGGYTF
cdr3_nt: TGTGCCTGGAGAGAACGGGGGGGCTACACCTTC

v_call: TRBV5-4
j_call: TRBJ1-6
d_call: NA
clone_size: NA
cdr3_aa: CASSQEQGNSPLHF
cdr3_nt: TGTGCCAGCAGCCAAGAGCAGGGTAATTCACCCCTCCACTTT

v_call: TRBV18
j_call: TRBJ2-7
d_call: TRBD2
clone_size: once
cdr3_aa: CASSPPGLGGVEQYF
cdr3_nt: TGTGCCAGCTCACCACCGGGACTAGGGGGGGTGGAGCAGTACTTC

v_call: TRBV5-4
j_call: TRBJ2-7
d_call: TRBD2
clone_size: NA
cdr3_aa: CASSKGLAGVSPLWEQYF
cdr3_nt: TGTGCCAGCAGCAAGGGACTAGCGGGAGTCTCCCCCCTGTGGGAGCAGTACTTC

v_call: TRBV7-6
j_call: TRBJ1-1
d_call: TRBD1
clone_size: once
cdr3_aa: CASSLVNRGNTEAFF
cdr3_nt: TGTGCCAGCAGCTTAGTAAACAGGGGGAACACTGAAGCTTTCTTT

v_call: TRBV11-2
j_call: TRBJ2-7
d_call: NA
clone_size: NA
cdr3_aa: CASSRGASGGTYEQYF
cdr3_nt: TGTGCCAGCAGTCGGGGGGCTAGCGGAGGAACCTACGAGCAGTACTTC

v_call: TRBV2
j_call: TRBJ2-7
d_call: NA
clone_size: NA
cdr3_aa: CASQRTPVSYEQYF
cdr3_nt: TGTGCCAGCCAGAGGACACCCGTCTCCTACGAGCAGTACTTC

v_call: TRBV7-2
j_call: TRBJ2-7
d_call: TRBD1
clone_size: NA
cdr3_aa: CASSRRTGSTYEQYF
cdr3_nt: TGTGCCAGCAGCCGACGGACAGGGTCCACCTACGAGCAGTACTTC

v_call: TRBV19
j_call: TRBJ1-1
d_call: NA
clone_size: NA
cdr3_aa: CASSVHLNTEAFF
cdr3_nt: TGTGCCAGTAGTGTACATCTGAACACTGAAGCTTTCTTT

v_call: TRBV14
j_call: TRBJ1-1
d_call: NA
clone_size: NA
cdr3_aa: CASSQDLPWQAFF
cdr3_nt: TGTGCCAGCAGCCAAGACCTCCCCTGGCAAGCTTTCTTT

v_call: TRBV27
j_call: TRBJ1-1
d_call: TRBD1
clone_size: few
cdr3_aa: CASSLLGTGKTEAFF
cdr3_nt: TGTGCCAGCAGTTTATTGGGGACAGGGAAAACTGAAGCTTTCTTT

v_call: TRBV19
j_call: TRBJ1-1
d_call: TRBD1
clone_size: NA
cdr3_aa: CASSTDRRNTEAFF
cdr3_nt: TGTGCCAGTAGTACGGACAGGAGGAACACTGAAGCTTTCTTT

v_call: TRBV19
j_call: TRBJ2-2
d_call: NA
clone_size: NA
cdr3_aa: CASSSIGPMGTGELFF
cdr3_nt: TGTGCCAGTAGCTCCATCGGGCCTATGGGGACCGGGGAGCTGTTTTTT

v_call: TRBV9
j_call: TRBJ2-1
d_call: NA
clone_size: NA
cdr3_aa: CASSVALPGEVGEQFF
cdr3_nt: TGTGCCAGCAGCGTAGCTCTGCCAGGGGAAGTTGGTGAGCAGTTCTTC

v_call: TRBV6-5
j_call: TRBJ2-1
d_call: TRBD2
clone_size: NA
cdr3_aa: CASSHQREGRNEQFF
cdr3_nt: TGTGCCAGCAGTCACCAGCGGGAGGGCCGCAATGAGCAGTTCTTC